This TCR beta chain is from a study of CD8+ T cells in alopecia areata. Once RNA had been extracted, it was reverse transcribed into cDNA to act as the sequencing template. Profiled with immunoSEQ multiplex PCR; TCRdb holds only in-frame clones, not every one. Here the sample spans around 200,000 clones, 55% to 70% being singletons. Treatment indicated: oral pan-JAK inhibitor, 5-10 mg twice daily. CDR3 length: 13 residues. The ends were cut back, 8 bases at V and 2 bases at J, with 12 bases in the middle. The germline CDR1 and CDR2 sequences are MNHEY and SMNVEV (reference sequence). In this sample, this clone turned up a few times.

The input for sequencing was CD4+ T cells sorted from blood, taken at week 4, from a patient treated with tofacitinib. This chain uses TRBV27 with TRBJ1-2; a weak D match, TRBD1 (6 bases). The sequence was collected from a human donor with alopecia areata. The CDR3, as DNA: TGTGCCAGCGGAATGAGGGGGAACTATGGCTACACCTTC. Protein product: CASGMRGNYGYTF.